The 9 T cell receptor beta chains presented below share a single source sample, sequenced in a study of CD8+ T cells in alopecia areata. TCR sequencing used cDNA made by reverse transcription of extracted RNA. Repertoires were generated with immunoSEQ multiplex PCR, while TCRdb's copy carries only in-frame clones and drops some. Here the sample spans about 180,000 clones, more than 60% being singletons. The sequenced sample was CD4+ T cells sorted from blood, obtained at week 0. Every receptor here comes from a human donor with alopecia areata.

This rearrangement joins TRBV7-9 to TRBJ1-6; no firm D call. From germline, CDR1 is SEHNR and CDR2 FQNEAQ (reference sequence). CDR3 length equals 16 residues. V lost 0 bases and J lost 8, with 14 bases in between. The CDR3 DNA sequence: TGTGCCAGCAGCTTAGCTCCGGGGATCAGAGATTCACCCCTCCACTTT. Translation gives CASSLAPGIRDSPLHF.

The table lists this clone with a few counts. The V gene is TRBV7-2, the J gene TRBJ2-6; D unresolved. V was pared by 1 base and J by 6 bases, with 10 bases between. Per germline, CDR1 SGHTA and CDR2 FQGNSA. The CDR3 runs 15 residues. The CDR3 coding sequence is TGTGCCAGCAGCTTAGACGGAGCTATGGCCAACGTCCTGACTTTC. The encoded protein is CASSLDGAMANVLTF. Full variable domain (missing parts from reference TRBV7-2 and TRBJ2-6): GAGVSQSPSNKVTEKGKDVELRCDPISGHTALYWYRQSLGQGLEFLIYFQGNSAPDKSGLPSDRFSAERTGGSVSTLTIQRTQQEDSAVYLCASSLDGAMANVLTFGAGSRLTVL.

This clone was counted between two and nine times. The same CDR3 can be traced to other DNA sequences in this sample. CDR3 DNA: TGCGCCAGCAGCTTGGATCTGAACACTGAAGCTTTCTTT. Translated, it gives CASSLDLNTEAFF. The V and J genes are TRBV5-1 and TRBJ1-1; D call uncertain. V was clipped by 0 bases and J by 0 bases, with 3 bases between them. This CDR3 comprises 13 residues. Germline CDR1 and CDR2: SGHRS and YFSETQ.

This clone has just a few counts. The V gene is TRBV6-5, the J gene TRBJ2-2, with 7 bases aligning to TRBD2. The CDR3 loop spans 16 amino acids. Trimming removed 4 bases from V and 3 bases from J; junction bases left unmatched: 8. The V gene's germline CDR1 is MNHEY and CDR2 SVGAGI. The DNA for the CDR3 is TGTGCCAGCAGTTGGGGAGGGCGCGGACACACCGGGGAGCTGTTTTTT. It is translated as CASSWGGRGHTGELFF.

The chain uses TRBV29-1 and TRBJ2-7, with 8 bases fitting TRBD1. The germline V gene encodes CDR1 SQVTM and CDR2 ANQGSEA. The CDR3 covers 13 residues. J was trimmed by 6 bases and V by 4 bases; bases with no gene match: 8. The CDR3 loop reads CSVVPDRGAEQYF. In DNA form, the CDR3 reads TGCAGCGTTGTTCCCGACAGGGGAGCCGAGCAGTACTTC.

This clone has more than one count but fewer than ten. One end of the junction varies from germline; a read error may be responsible. This chain joins TRBV7-2 and TRBJ2-7; 7 bases map to TRBD1. The length of the CDR3 is 12 residues. Germline V CDR1 and CDR2: SGHTA, FQGNSA. The CDR3 protein is CASSRVQGEQYF. In DNA form, the CDR3 reads TGCGCCAGCAGCCGGGTACAGGGGGAGCAGTACTTC. The whole variable domain, filled in from reference TRBV7-2 and TRBJ2-7, reads GAGVSQSPSNKVTEKGKDVELRCDPISGHTALYWYRQSLGQGLEFLIYFQGNSAPDKSGLPSDRFSAERTGGSVSTLTIQRTQQEDSAVYLCASSRVQGEQYFGPGTRLTVT.

The V and J genes are TRBV30 and TRBJ2-3; D is perhaps TRBD1 (5 bases). The CDR3 covers 12 residues. Trimming removed 3 bases from V and 6 bases from J, with 10 bases in between. Germline CDR1 and CDR2: GTSNPN and SVGIG (reference sequence). The CDR3 coding sequence is TGTGCCTGGAGCCAGGGATCCGATACGCAGTATTTT. Protein sequence: CAWSQGSDTQYF.

J is TRBJ2-7 and V is TRBV6-1, with TRBD2 matching over 10 bases. Germline trimming cut 1 base from V and 6 bases from J; bases unmatched to any gene: 9. The CDR3 runs 16 residues. The germline V gene has CDR1 MNHNS and CDR2 SASEGT. The CDR3 DNA sequence: TGTGCCAGCAGTGAAGGAACTAGCGGGGTTTTGAGCGAGCAGTACTTC. Encoded protein: CASSEGTSGVLSEQYF.

With respect to this clone: The same CDR3 also results from other DNA sequences found in this sample. The chain uses TRBV10-3 and TRBJ2-3, with D uncertain. This CDR3 contains 12 residues. From germline, CDR1 is ENHRY and CDR2 SYGVKD. V was trimmed by 2 bases and J by 3 bases, leaving 3 bases between them. CDR3 nucleotide sequence: TGTGCCATCAGTGAGACGACAGATACGCAGTATTTT. It encodes CAISETTDTQYF.